This is a list of T cell receptor beta chains from one sample in a study of T cell changes during pregnancy in multiple sclerosis. Clones were sequenced by immunoSEQ multiplex PCR, and TCRdb holds only the in-frame ones, with some missing. Of about 77,000 clones listed, approximately 90% were seen once; the top ten hold approximately 2%. The specimen was peripheral blood, collected before pregnancy. The origin of the receptors is a female donor with multiple sclerosis, enrolled in a pregnancy study. The CDR3 runs from the conserved cysteine through the conserved F or W. Part of the rows lack a size; the others show once, few, many or a class for expanded clones.

size	V	length	CDR3
-	TRBV9	14	CASSGQVIADTQYF
-	TRBV27	14	CASKFWERDTEAFF
-	TRBV2	13	CASSEESDYEQYF
-	TRBV5-1	15	CASSSQGARDTEAFF
few	TRBV7-3	14	CASSRNRYHTEAFF
-	TRBV4-3	18	CASGYRTGPLSGANVLTF
few	TRBV9	14	CASSVRGASTEAFF
-	TRBV7-2	14	CASSPRDSYYGYTF
-	TRBV29-1	14	CSVEDYTSGETQYF
-	TRBV19	15	CATRTGLVEDSPLHF
-	TRBV19	17	CASAGSSQQGWDEKLFF
-	TRBV9	16	CASSSRTGMNTGELFF
-	TRBV7-2	14	CASSLQGATTEAFF
-	TRBV6-5	12	CASSSDRGRAFF
-	TRBV28	13	CATTERGVYEQYF
once	TRBV5-6	14	CASSQRDSWNIQYF
-	TRBV10-3	13	CAISDEQGGSQYF
-	TRBV2	19	CASSLSGAEETKSYNEQFF
-	TRBV19	17	CASSIVAAGRLSYEQYF
-	TRBV14	14	CASSQVGPGREQYF
-	TRBV4-3	19	CASSHRQTGFPSSNEKLFF
-	TRBV7-7	13	CASSFGAQETQYF
-	TRBV7-8	15	CASSRGGDSSYEQYF
-	TRBV2	15	CASSGGAGGNEKLFF
-	TRBV10-1	16	CASSDLGTGGGNTIYF
-	TRBV5-4	16	CASSPTGGSGRETQYF
-	TRBV7-2	12	CASSLASGELFF
few	TRBV18	14	CASSPPNWGGTQYF
-	TRBV5-1	16	CASSPLYRVSNNEQFF
-	TRBV5-6	13	CASSLPVSYEQYF
-	TRBV6-5	15	CASSYSSGANYEQYF
-	TRBV19	13	CASSAGTLYEQYF